The clone carrying this T cell receptor beta chain has ten or more counts. Patients included in sequencing had previously demonstrated CD8+CD57+ cell expansion by flow cytometry. Patients had received no therapy at the time of blood sampling. J lost 1 base, V lost 2 bases, and 1 base had no gene match. The CDR3 covers 15 residues. CDR1 is SGDLS, CDR2 YYNGEE, per germline. The source of the sample is a study of CD8+CD57+ T cells in acquired aplastic anemia. For CDR3 and TCR beta VDJ profiling, genomic DNA was the template used. TCRdb re-analysed the reads in MiXCR, keeping a single row per CDR3 protein. There are about 160,000 distinct CDR3 sequences in the sample; less than 50% occur only once, and about 30% lies in the top ten.

The sequenced material came from sorted CD4+, CD8+, or CD8+CD57+ T cells (not recorded which) from PBMCs. This clonotype originated in a human donor with aplastic anemia. This chain joins TRBV9 and TRBJ2-3, with TRBD2 matching over 10 bases. The CDR3 DNA is TGTGCCAGCAGCGTCGGGACTAGCGGCACAGATACGCAGTATTTT. Its protein is CASSVGTSGTDTQYF.